This T cell receptor (beta chain) originates from a study of T-cell reconstitution after alpha-beta-depleted transplantation in children. Points from the study as a whole: At one year after transplant, newly produced T cells mostly accounted for T-cell counts and diversity. About two months after transplant, alpha-beta T cells reportedly came from several hundred expanded graft clones. Surviving recipient T cells and thymic progenitors accounted for the high day-60 TCRbeta diversity observed in some patients.

This sample's TCRbeta library carried unique molecular identifier barcodes. TCRdb re-derived calls from the PCR reads in MiXCR, one entry per CDR3 protein. The table records fewer than 550,000 distinct CDR3 sequences, around 15% of them present only once. This clonotype was detected only a few times. Its target is not known. The receptor comes from a boy under three years old who had a stem cell transplant for Wiskott-Aldrich syndrome, so the T cells may come from the graft donor. The specimen comprised PBMCs, mostly from graft donor cells, sampled 360 days after TCRalphabeta/CD19-depleted stem cell transplant.

The CDR3 region has the DNA TGTGCCACCACCCTAGGGCGAGGAGGGGTTGCCAAAAACATTCAGTACTTC. Amino acid sequence: CATTLGRGGVAKNIQYF. The chain carries TRBV12-3 or TRBV12-4 and TRBJ2-4, with D possibly matching TRBD2 (6 bases). The CDR3 is 17 amino acids. V was shortened by 10 bases and J by 1 base, with 23 bases between the two germline ends.